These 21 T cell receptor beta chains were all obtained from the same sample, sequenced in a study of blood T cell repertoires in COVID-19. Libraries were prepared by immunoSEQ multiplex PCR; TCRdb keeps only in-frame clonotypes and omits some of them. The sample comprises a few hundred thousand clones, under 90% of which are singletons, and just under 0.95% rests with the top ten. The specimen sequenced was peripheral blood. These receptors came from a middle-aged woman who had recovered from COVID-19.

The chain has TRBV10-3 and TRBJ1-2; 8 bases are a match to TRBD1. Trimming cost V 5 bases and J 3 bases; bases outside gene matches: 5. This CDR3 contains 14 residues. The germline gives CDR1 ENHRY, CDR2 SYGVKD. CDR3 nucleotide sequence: TGTGCCATCAGTAATGTGACAGGGGACTATGGCTACACCTTC. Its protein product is CAISNVTGDYGYTF.

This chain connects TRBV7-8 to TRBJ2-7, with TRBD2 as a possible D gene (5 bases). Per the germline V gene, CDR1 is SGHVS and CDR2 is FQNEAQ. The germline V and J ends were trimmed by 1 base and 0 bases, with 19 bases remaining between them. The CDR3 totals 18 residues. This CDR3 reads CASSLEQSGIWSSYEQYF. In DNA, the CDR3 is TGTGCCAGCAGCTTAGAACAAAGCGGCATTTGGAGCTCCTACGAGCAGTACTTC.

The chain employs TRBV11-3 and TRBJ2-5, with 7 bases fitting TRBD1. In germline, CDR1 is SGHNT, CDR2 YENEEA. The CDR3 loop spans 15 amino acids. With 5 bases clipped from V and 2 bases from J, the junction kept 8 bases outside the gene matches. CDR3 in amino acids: CASSGRDRVQETQYF. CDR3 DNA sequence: TGTGCCAGCAGCGGACGTGACAGGGTACAAGAGACCCAGTACTTC.

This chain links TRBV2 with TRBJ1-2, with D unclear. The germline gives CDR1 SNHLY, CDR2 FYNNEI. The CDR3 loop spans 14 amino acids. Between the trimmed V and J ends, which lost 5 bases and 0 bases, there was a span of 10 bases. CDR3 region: CASSMGQTNYGYTF. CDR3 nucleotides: TGTGCCAGCAGTATGGGCCAAACTAACTATGGCTACACCTTC.

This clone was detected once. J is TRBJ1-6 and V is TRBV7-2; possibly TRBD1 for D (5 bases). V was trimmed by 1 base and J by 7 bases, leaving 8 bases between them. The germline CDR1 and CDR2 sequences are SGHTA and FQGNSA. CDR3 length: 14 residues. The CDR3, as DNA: TGTGCCAGCAGCTTAGGTGCAGGGAATTCACCCCTCCACTTT. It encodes CASSLGAGNSPLHF. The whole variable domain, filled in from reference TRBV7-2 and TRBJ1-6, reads GAGVSQSPSNKVTEKGKDVELRCDPISGHTALYWYRQSLGQGLEFLIYFQGNSAPDKSGLPSDRFSAERTGGSVSTLTIQRTQQEDSAVYLCASSLGAGNSPLHFGNGTRLTVT.

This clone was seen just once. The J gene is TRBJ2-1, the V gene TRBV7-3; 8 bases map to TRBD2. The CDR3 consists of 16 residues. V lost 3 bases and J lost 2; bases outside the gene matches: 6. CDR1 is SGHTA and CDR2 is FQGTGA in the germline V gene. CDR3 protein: CASSLTSAGTYNEQFF. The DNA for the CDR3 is TGTGCCAGCAGCTTGACTAGCGCCGGGACCTACAATGAGCAGTTCTTC. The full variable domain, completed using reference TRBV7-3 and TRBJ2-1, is GAGVSQTPSNKVTEKGKYVELRCDPISGHTALYWYRQSLGQGPEFLIYFQGTGAADDSGLPNDRFFAVRPEGSVSTLKIQRTERGDSAVYLCASSLTSAGTYNEQFFGPGTRLTVL.

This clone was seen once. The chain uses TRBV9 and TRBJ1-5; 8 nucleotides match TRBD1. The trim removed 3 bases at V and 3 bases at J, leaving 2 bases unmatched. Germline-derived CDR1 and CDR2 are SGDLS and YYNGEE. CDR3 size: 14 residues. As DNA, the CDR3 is TGTGCCAGCAGCGAGACAGGGGACAATCAGCCCCAGCATTTT. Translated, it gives CASSETGDNQPQHF. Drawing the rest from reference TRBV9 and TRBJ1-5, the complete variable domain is DSGVTQTPKHLITATGQRVTLRCSPRSGDLSVYWYQQSLDQGLQFLIQYYNGEERAKGNILERFSAQQFPDLHSELNLSSLELGDSALYFCASSETGDNQPQHFGDGTRLSIL.

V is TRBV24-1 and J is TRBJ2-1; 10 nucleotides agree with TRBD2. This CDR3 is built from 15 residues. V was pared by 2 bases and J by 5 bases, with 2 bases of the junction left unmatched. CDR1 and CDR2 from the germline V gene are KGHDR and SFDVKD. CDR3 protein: CATSDSGTSDNEQFF. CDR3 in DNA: TGTGCCACCAGTGATTCCGGGACTAGCGACAATGAGCAGTTCTTC.

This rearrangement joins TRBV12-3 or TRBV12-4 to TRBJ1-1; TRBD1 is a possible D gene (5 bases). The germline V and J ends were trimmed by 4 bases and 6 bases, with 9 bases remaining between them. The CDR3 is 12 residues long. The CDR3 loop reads CASSYPGSEAFF. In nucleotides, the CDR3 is TGTGCCAGCAGTTATCCAGGGTCTGAAGCTTTCTTT.

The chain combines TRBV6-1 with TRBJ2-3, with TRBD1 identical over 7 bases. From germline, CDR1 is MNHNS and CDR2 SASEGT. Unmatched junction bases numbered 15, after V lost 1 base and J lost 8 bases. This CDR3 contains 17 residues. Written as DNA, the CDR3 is TGTGCCAGCAGTGAAGGCTGGGACAGTCTTCCCACTGGTACGCAGTATTTT. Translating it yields CASSEGWDSLPTGTQYF.

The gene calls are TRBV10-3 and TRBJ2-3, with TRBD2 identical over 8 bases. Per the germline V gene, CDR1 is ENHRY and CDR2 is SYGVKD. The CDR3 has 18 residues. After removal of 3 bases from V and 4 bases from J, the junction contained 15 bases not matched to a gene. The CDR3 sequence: CAISDPLSEREFPDTQYF. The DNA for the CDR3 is TGTGCCATCAGTGACCCGCTTAGCGAGCGGGAGTTCCCAGATACGCAGTATTTT.

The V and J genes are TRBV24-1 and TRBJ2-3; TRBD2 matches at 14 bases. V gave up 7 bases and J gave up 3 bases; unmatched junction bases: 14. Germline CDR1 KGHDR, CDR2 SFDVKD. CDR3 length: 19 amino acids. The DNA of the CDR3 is TGTGCCACCAGCACCGGGGGACTAGCGGGAGCTGGGGGGACAGATACGCAGTATTTT. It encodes CATSTGGLAGAGGTDTQYF.

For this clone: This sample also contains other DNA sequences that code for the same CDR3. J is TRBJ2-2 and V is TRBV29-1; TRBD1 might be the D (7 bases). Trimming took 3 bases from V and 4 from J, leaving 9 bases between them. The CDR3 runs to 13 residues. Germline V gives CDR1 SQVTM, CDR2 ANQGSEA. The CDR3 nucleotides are TGCAGCGTTGACCAGGGGGGCACCGGGGAGCTGTTTTTT. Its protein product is CSVDQGGTGELFF.

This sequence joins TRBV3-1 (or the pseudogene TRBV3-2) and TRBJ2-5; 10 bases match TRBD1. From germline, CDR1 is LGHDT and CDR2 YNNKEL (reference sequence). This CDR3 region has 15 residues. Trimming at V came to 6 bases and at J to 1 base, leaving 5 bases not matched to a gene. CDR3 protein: CASRSDRGPQETQYF. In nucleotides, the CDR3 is TGTGCCAGCAGGTCCGACAGGGGGCCCCAAGAGACCCAGTACTTC.

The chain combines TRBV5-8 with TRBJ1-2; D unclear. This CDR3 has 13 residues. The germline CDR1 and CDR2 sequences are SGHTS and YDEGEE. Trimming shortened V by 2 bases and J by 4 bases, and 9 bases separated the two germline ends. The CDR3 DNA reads TGTGCCAGCAGCTTATCGGGTGCCTATGGCTACACCTTC. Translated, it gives CASSLSGAYGYTF. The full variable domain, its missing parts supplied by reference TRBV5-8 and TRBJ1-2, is EAGVTQSPTHLIKTRGQQATLRCSPISGHTSVYWYQQALGLGLQFLLWYDEGEERNRGNFPPRFSGRQFPNYSSELNVNALELEDSALYLCASSLSGAYGYTFGSGTRLTVV.

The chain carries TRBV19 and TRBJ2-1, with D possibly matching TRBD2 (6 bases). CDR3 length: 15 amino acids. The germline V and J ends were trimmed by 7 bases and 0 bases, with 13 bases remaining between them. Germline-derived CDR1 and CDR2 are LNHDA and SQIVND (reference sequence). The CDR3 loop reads CASKIAETSYNEQFF. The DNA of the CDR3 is TGTGCCAGTAAAATAGCGGAAACCTCCTACAATGAGCAGTTCTTC.

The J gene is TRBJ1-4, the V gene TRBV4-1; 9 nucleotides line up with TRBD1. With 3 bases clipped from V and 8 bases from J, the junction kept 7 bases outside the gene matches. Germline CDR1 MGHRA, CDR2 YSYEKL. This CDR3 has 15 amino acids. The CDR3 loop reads CASSQLGQGDEKLFF. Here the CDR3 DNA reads TGCGCCAGCAGCCAGTTGGGACAGGGCGACGAAAAACTGTTTTTT.

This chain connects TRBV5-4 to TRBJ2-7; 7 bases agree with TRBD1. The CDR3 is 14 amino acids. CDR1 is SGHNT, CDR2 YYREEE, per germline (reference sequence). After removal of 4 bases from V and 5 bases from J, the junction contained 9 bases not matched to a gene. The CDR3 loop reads CASSPQFTGDEQYF. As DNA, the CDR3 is TGTGCCAGCAGCCCTCAGTTTACAGGGGACGAGCAGTACTTC. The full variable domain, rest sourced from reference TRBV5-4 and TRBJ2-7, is ETGVTQSPTHLIKTRGQQVTLRCSSQSGHNTVSWYQQALGQGPQFIFQYYREEENGRGNFPPRFSGLQFPNYSSELNVNALELDDSALYLCASSPQFTGDEQYFGPGTRLTVT.

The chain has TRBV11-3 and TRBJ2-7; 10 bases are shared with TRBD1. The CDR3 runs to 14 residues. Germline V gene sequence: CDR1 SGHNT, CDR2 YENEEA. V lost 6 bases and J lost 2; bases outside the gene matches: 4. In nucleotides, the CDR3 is TGTGCCAGCAGAGGACAGGGGGAAACCTACGAGCAGTACTTC. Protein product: CASRGQGETYEQYF.

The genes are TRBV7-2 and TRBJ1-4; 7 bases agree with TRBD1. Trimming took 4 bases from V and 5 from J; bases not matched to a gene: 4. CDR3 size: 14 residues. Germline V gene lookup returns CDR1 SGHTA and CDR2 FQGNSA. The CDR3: CASSWAGGNEKLFF. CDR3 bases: TGTGCCAGCAGCTGGGCAGGGGGAAATGAAAAACTGTTTTTT.

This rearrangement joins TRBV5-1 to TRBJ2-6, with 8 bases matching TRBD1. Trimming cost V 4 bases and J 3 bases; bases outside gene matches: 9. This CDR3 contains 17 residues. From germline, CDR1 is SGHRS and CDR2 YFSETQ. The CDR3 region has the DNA TGCGCCAGCAGCAGTCCAGGGGGCTTATTTGGGGCCAACGTCCTGACTTTC. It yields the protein CASSSPGGLFGANVLTF.